Each of the 29 T cell receptor beta chains below was sequenced from the same sample in a study of cytomegalovirus exposure and HLA in healthy donors. The PCR ran on 60 Vbeta and 13 Jbeta primers. Profiled with immunoSEQ multiplex PCR; TCRdb holds only in-frame clones, not every one. Its clone listing holds about 60,000 clones. Input material: PBMCs. Every receptor here comes from a boy between 10 and 17 years old in good health and CMV-seronegative.

The genes are TRBV27 and TRBJ2-6; 10 positions agree with TRBD1. J gave up 0 bases and V 2 bases, and 1 base lay outside the gene matches. The CDR3 has 17 amino acids. Germline V lookup: CDR1 MNHEY, CDR2 SMNVEV (reference sequence). CDR3 loop: CASSLGTGASGANVLTF. In nucleotides, the CDR3 is TGTGCCAGCAGTTTAGGGACAGGGGCCTCTGGGGCCAACGTCCTGACTTTC. Together with reference TRBV27 and TRBJ2-6, the CDR3 gives the full variable domain: EAQVTQNPRYLITVTGKKLTVTCSQNMNHEYMSWYRQDPGLGLRQIYYSMNVEVTDKGDVPEGYKVSRKEKRNFPLILESPSPNQTSLYFCASSLGTGASGANVLTFGAGSRLTVL.

The CDR3 region is CASSIGAGGFTGELFF. CDR3 bases: TGTGCCAGTAGTATTGGGGCAGGGGGTTTCACCGGGGAGCTGTTTTTT. This chain uses TRBV19 with TRBJ2-2; 7 bases fit TRBD1. CDR1 is LNHDA and CDR2 is SQIVND in the germline V gene (reference sequence). This CDR3 has 16 residues. V lost 3 bases, J lost 4 bases, and 8 bases stayed unmatched.

The CDR3: CASRGGTVTYEQYF. CDR3 coding DNA: TGTGCCAGCCGCGGGGGTACAGTAACCTACGAGCAGTACTTC. The V call is TRBV2, the J call TRBJ2-7; 7 positions match TRBD2. Germline V CDR1 and CDR2: SNHLY, FYNNEI. The V segment lost 8 bases and the J segment 2 bases; nucleotides outside the gene matches: 9. The CDR3 contains 14 residues.

The rearrangement links TRBV6-6 to TRBJ1-5; D not certain. Trimming removed 5 bases from V and 3 bases from J, with 11 bases in between. The CDR3 length is 14 residues. CDR1 MNHNY and CDR2 SVGAGI come from the germline V gene (reference sequence). The CDR3 is CASSTAISNQPQHF. As DNA, the CDR3 is TGTGCCAGCAGTACAGCCATCTCCAATCAGCCCCAGCATTTT.

The chain employs TRBV20-1 and TRBJ2-5; the D is unclear. Germline lookup yields CDR1 DFQATT and CDR2 SNEGSKA (reference sequence). The V and J ends lost 7 bases and 4 bases respectively, with 4 bases between them. The CDR3 is 9 amino acids. The CDR3: CSDRETQYF. In DNA form, the CDR3 reads TGCAGTGATCGAGAGACCCAGTACTTC.

The CDR3 DNA sequence: TGTGCCAGTAGCGGACTAGCGATGAACACCGGGGAGCTGTTTTTT. This encodes CASSGLAMNTGELFF. The chain uses TRBV19 and TRBJ2-2, with 9 bases identical to TRBD2. J gave up 1 base and V 6 bases, and 3 bases lay outside the gene matches. The CDR3 contains 15 residues. CDR1 is LNHDA, CDR2 SQIVND, per germline (reference sequence).

The V and J genes are TRBV5-4 and TRBJ1-2; 11 nucleotides line up with TRBD1. V shed 4 bases and J 7 bases; nucleotides not matched to a gene: 15. This CDR3 region has 17 residues. Germline lookup yields CDR1 SGHNT and CDR2 YYREEE (reference sequence). DNA for the CDR3: TGTGCCAGCAGCACTGGGACAGGGGGTCCAGCAGCAGGTGGCTACACCTTC. This gives the protein CASSTGTGGPAAGGYTF. The entire variable domain, with the rest obtained from reference TRBV5-4 and TRBJ1-2, is as follows: ETGVTQSPTHLIKTRGQQVTLRCSSQSGHNTVSWYQQALGQGPQFIFQYYREEENGRGNFPPRFSGLQFPNYSSELNVNALELDDSALYLCASSTGTGGPAAGGYTFGSGTRLTVV.

The chain couples TRBV29-1 to TRBJ1-3, with 12 bases fitting TRBD1. J gave up 3 bases and V 6 bases, and 6 bases lay outside the gene matches. This CDR3 is built from 15 residues. Germline CDR1 and CDR2: SQVTM and ANQGSEA. CDR3 amino acids: CSVLGTGGFGNTIYF. For the CDR3, the DNA is TGCAGCGTCCTAGGGACAGGGGGCTTTGGAAACACCATATATTTT.

This chain uses TRBV19 with TRBJ1-5; TRBD1 aligns across 8 bases. J was trimmed by 6 bases and V by 10 bases; bases with no gene match: 14. This CDR3 is built from 15 residues. Germline CDR1 LNHDA, CDR2 SQIVND (reference sequence). The CDR3 DNA is TGTGCCACTCGTTCCGGGACAGGTGATTCTCAGCCCCAGCATTTT. Translating it yields CATRSGTGDSQPQHF.

This chain links TRBV30 with TRBJ1-5, with unresolved D. The CDR3 is 12 residues long. V dropped 6 bases and J dropped 2 bases, with 8 bases sitting between them. Per germline, CDR1 GTSNPN and CDR2 SVGIG (reference sequence). DNA for the CDR3: TGTGCCTGCGTGGAGGGCAATCAGCCCCAGCATTTT. Amino acid sequence: CACVEGNQPQHF.

Details on this clone: One end of the junction fails to match germline, which may point to a read error. V usage is TRBV19 and J usage is TRBJ1-2, with D possibly being TRBD1 (5 bases). The germline CDR1 and CDR2 sequences are LNHDA and SQIVND (reference sequence). This CDR3 is built from 15 residues. CDR3 DNA: TGTGCCAGTAGTATAGCGACAGATGGGCTCTATAGCTACACCTTC. Translation gives CASSIATDGLYSYTF. Full variable domain (outside the CDR3, taken from reference TRBV19 and TRBJ1-2): DGGITQSPKYLFRKEGQNVTLSCEQNLNHDAMYWYRQDPGQGLRLIYYSQIVNDFQKGDIAEGYSVSREKKESFPLTVTSAQKNPTAFYLCASSIATDGLYSYTFGSGTRLTVV.

CDR3 sequence: CASRLQGEETQYF. CDR3 in DNA: TGTGCCAGTAGGCTACAGGGAGAAGAGACCCAGTACTTC. The gene calls are TRBV19 and TRBJ2-5, with TRBD1 as a possible D gene (6 bases). Trimming took off 6 bases at V and 3 bases at J, with 11 bases between the two ends. This CDR3 spans 13 amino acids. Germline assignment: CDR1 LNHDA and CDR2 SQIVND (reference sequence).

The rearrangement uses TRBV4-1 and TRBJ2-7; 11 bases line up with TRBD2. There are 15 residues in the CDR3. Per the germline V gene, CDR1 is MGHRA and CDR2 is YSYEKL. V trimming: 4 bases; J trimming: 2 bases; junction bases outside the gene matches: 4. CDR3 protein: CASSRGTSGAYEQYF. The CDR3 region has the DNA TGCGCCAGCAGCCGGGGGACTAGCGGAGCCTACGAGCAGTACTTC.

CDR3 in DNA: TGTGCCAGCAGTTTTCTAGCGGGGATCTACGAGCAGTACTTC. This gives the protein CASSFLAGIYEQYF. The V gene is TRBV27, the J gene TRBJ2-7, with 9 bases lining up with TRBD2. V shed 3 bases and J 3 bases; nucleotides not matched to a gene: 3. CDR1 is MNHEY and CDR2 is SMNVEV in the germline V gene (reference sequence). The CDR3 is 14 amino acids.

This chain uses TRBV9 with TRBJ1-1; no firm D call. The CDR3 has 13 residues. Germline CDR1 and CDR2: SGDLS and YYNGEE. V was trimmed by 3 bases and J by 3 bases, leaving 9 bases between them. Written as DNA, the CDR3 is TGTGCCAGCAGCGGGCTTCCCGACACTGAAGCTTTCTTT. Encoded protein: CASSGLPDTEAFF.

The chain combines TRBV2 with TRBJ2-2, with 11 nucleotides matching TRBD2. The CDR3 extends over 15 amino acids. Germline CDR1 SNHLY, CDR2 FYNNEI. Unmatched junction bases numbered 3, after V lost 6 bases and J lost 3 bases. For the CDR3, the DNA is TGTGCCAGCAGCCAACTAGCGGGAGACACCGGGGAGCTGTTTTTT. Amino acid sequence: CASSQLAGDTGELFF.

This chain uses TRBV6-5 with TRBJ1-3, with TRBD1 matching 8 bases. The CDR3 is 15 amino acids. Germline V gene lookup returns CDR1 MNHEY and CDR2 SVGAGI. V was pared by 7 bases and J by 2 bases, with 7 bases of the junction left unmatched. The CDR3 region has the DNA TGTGCCAGCACGATCCAGGGGGCGGCTGGAAACACCATATATTTT. This translates into CASTIQGAAGNTIYF.

V is TRBV27 and J is TRBJ2-7; 9 positions agree with TRBD1. Germline V CDR1 and CDR2: MNHEY, SMNVEV (reference sequence). The CDR3 has 14 residues. J lost 6 bases, V lost 3 bases, and 6 bases had no gene match. As DNA, the CDR3 is TGTGCCAGCAGTTTCTGGGACAGGGCCGGCGAGCAGTACTTC. As protein: CASSFWDRAGEQYF.

The chain carries TRBV4-2 and TRBJ2-1; 10 bases match TRBD2. This CDR3 contains 19 residues. CDR1 and CDR2 (germline): LGHNA, YNFKEQ. V gave up 2 bases and J gave up 4 bases; unmatched junction bases: 14. CDR3 protein: CASSQTGLASATLYNEQFF. For the CDR3, the DNA is TGTGCCAGCAGCCAAACGGGACTAGCGAGCGCGACATTGTACAATGAGCAGTTCTTC.

This rearrangement joins TRBV5-8 to TRBJ2-7; D is ambiguous. Germline loops: CDR1 SGHTS, CDR2 YDEGEE. Trimming pared 5 bases from V and 0 bases from J, leaving 9 bases between. The CDR3 loop spans 13 amino acids. The DNA of the CDR3 is TGTGCCAGCAGAAAATATAGCTCCTACGAGCAGTACTTC. It is translated as CASRKYSSYEQYF.

In nucleotides, the CDR3 is TGTGCCAGCAGACCCCAGGGGGCCGCCTACAATGAGCAGTTCTTC. Residues: CASRPQGAAYNEQFF. This chain links TRBV7-9 with TRBJ2-1; 8 bases match TRBD1. The CDR3 contains 15 residues. The V gene's germline CDR1 is SEHNR and CDR2 FQNEAQ (reference sequence). Trimming cost V 6 bases and J 2 bases; bases outside gene matches: 6.

The gene calls are TRBV4-3 and TRBJ2-7; a weak D match, TRBD2 (6 bases). CDR3 size: 17 residues. Trimming removed 0 bases at V and 3 bases at J, with 18 bases between. Germline V gene data show CDR1 as LGHNA and CDR2 as YSLEER. The CDR3 DNA is TGCGCCAGCAGCCAAGATGGTGGAGGGAGCGCGTTCTACGAGCAGTACTTC. Amino acid sequence: CASSQDGGGSAFYEQYF.

J is TRBJ1-2 and V is TRBV27, with D tentatively TRBD1 (5 bases). Germline V gene sequence: CDR1 MNHEY, CDR2 SMNVEV (reference sequence). V dropped 3 bases and J dropped 6 bases, with 14 bases sitting between them. CDR3 length: 14 residues. The CDR3 sequence: CASSLLGAGDGYTF. CDR3 DNA: TGTGCCAGCAGTTTGCTCGGGGCGGGGGATGGCTACACCTTC.

The chain employs TRBV30 and TRBJ1-2; TRBD1 agrees at 11 bases. Per the germline V gene, CDR1 is GTSNPN and CDR2 is SVGIG (reference sequence). The CDR3 has 14 residues. J gave up 4 bases and V 1 base, and 2 bases lay outside the gene matches. DNA of the CDR3: TGTGCCTGGAGTGCCGGACAGGGGGCCTATGGCTACACCTTC. This gives the protein CAWSAGQGAYGYTF. Looking up the rest from reference TRBV30 and TRBJ1-2 gives the full variable domain: SQTIHQWPATLVQPVGSPLSLECTVEGTSNPNLYWYRQAAGRGLQLLFYSVGIGQISSEVPQNLSASRPQDRQFILSSKKLLLSDSGFYLCAWSAGQGAYGYTFGSGTRLTVV.

V is TRBV19 and J is TRBJ2-5; D perhaps matches TRBD2 (6 bases). The germline V gene encodes CDR1 LNHDA and CDR2 SQIVND (reference sequence). The CDR3 length is 13 residues. Trimming removed 3 bases from V and 5 bases from J, with 10 bases in between. The chain's CDR3 is CASSMSGVETQYF. The DNA of the CDR3 is TGTGCCAGTAGTATGTCGGGAGTGGAGACCCAGTACTTC.

The V and J genes are TRBV7-9 and TRBJ2-7, with D perhaps matching TRBD1 (5 bases). The germline V gene has CDR1 SEHNR and CDR2 FQNEAQ (reference sequence). The length of the CDR3 is 19 residues. The V end was cut by 5 bases, the J end by 0 bases, with 26 bases between. Here the CDR3 reads CASSPKPGPGPSPSYEQYF. DNA of the CDR3: TGTGCCAGCAGCCCTAAACCCGGGCCAGGGCCCTCCCCCTCCTACGAGCAGTACTTC.

V is TRBV30 and J is TRBJ1-1, with D perhaps matching TRBD1 (6 bases). The V end was cut by 0 bases, the J end by 8 bases, with 13 bases between. This CDR3 spans 13 amino acids. Germline CDR1 and CDR2: GTSNPN and SVGIG (reference sequence). CDR3: CAWSVLRGAEAFF. CDR3 DNA: TGTGCCTGGAGTGTACTGCGGGGGGCCGAAGCTTTCTTT.

This chain links TRBV7-9 with TRBJ2-1; 7 nucleotides agree with TRBD2. This CDR3 contains 16 residues. Germline-derived CDR1 and CDR2 are SEHNR and FQNEAQ (reference sequence). With 1 base clipped from V and 1 base from J, the junction kept 4 bases outside the gene matches. The CDR3, as DNA: TGTGCCAGCAGCTTAGGTGGAGCGGGGTCCTACAATGAGCAGTTCTTC. This codes for CASSLGGAGSYNEQFF.

J is TRBJ2-1 and V is TRBV4-3, with TRBD2 matching over 8 bases. CDR3 length: 15 amino acids. The germline gives CDR1 LGHNA, CDR2 YSLEER. After removal of 5 bases from V and 6 bases from J, the junction contained 9 bases not matched to a gene. CDR3 in DNA: TGCGCCAGCAGCAGAGGGACTAGGGGGTCCAATGAGCAGTTCTTC. This translates into CASSRGTRGSNEQFF.